This T cell receptor beta chain was sequenced during a study of blood T cell repertoires in COVID-19. Study as a whole: COVID-19 samples collected from the United States, Italy and Spain covered acute and convalescent phases. T cells, B-cell-depleted T cells, or PBMCs supplied cDNA or gDNA.

Germline V CDR1 and CDR2: SGHAT, FQNNGV. The CDR3 runs to 15 residues. The V and J ends lost 3 bases and 2 bases, in that order; junction bases with no gene match: 4. Per the authors' pipeline: Estimated nucleated cell counts came from reference gene primer amplification. Profiling relied on immunoSEQ multiplex PCR, and the TCRdb table lists in-frame clones only, not all of them. V, J and clone size derive from that table, while D and trimming were established from the DNA sequence. The sample carries roughly 500,000 clones, approximately 92% recorded once. The rearrangement joins TRBV11-2 to TRBJ2-3, with 8 bases that match TRBD2. The sample was peripheral blood. The TCR originated in a man between 18 and 29 years old with COVID-19, enrolled during active disease. Written as DNA, the CDR3 is TGTGCCAGCAGCTTTGTAGCGGGAACCACAGATACGCAGTATTTT. Its protein is CASSFVAGTTDTQYF.